This is a list of T cell receptor beta chains from one sample in a study of blood T cell repertoires in COVID-19. Assay: immunoSEQ multiplex PCR; the TCRdb copy retains only in-frame clones and omits some. The table lists approximately 300,000 clones, approximately 90% of them singletons. The sample comprised PBMCs or T cells enriched from blood (not recorded which). All receptors come from a woman aged 25 to 45 who had been exposed to COVID-19. CDR3s include the opening cysteine and the closing phenylalanine or tryptophan. Each record gives: J gene, V gene, D gene, clone size, CDR3 protein, CDR3 DNA. D genes are given only for firm matches. Some rows mark clone size as missing; the rest say once, few, many or name a class of expanded clone.

J: TRBJ1-2
V: TRBV5-5
D: TRBD1
size: NA
CDR3: CASSQRDRGYGYTF
DNA: TGTGCCAGCAGCCAAAGAGACAGGGGCTATGGCTACACCTTC

J: TRBJ2-7
V: TRBV6-5
D: TRBD1
size: NA
CDR3: CASSYLRDRGGKQYF
DNA: TGTGCCAGCAGTTACCTCCGGGACAGGGGGGGGAAGCAGTACTTC

J: TRBJ2-7
V: TRBV3-1/TRBV3-2
D: NA
size: NA
CDR3: CASSQTRGRGYEQYF
DNA: TGTGCCAGCAGCCAAACGAGGGGCAGGGGCTACGAGCAGTACTTC

J: TRBJ1-2
V: TRBV5-1
D: TRBD1
size: NA
CDR3: CASSPGQGNLRDYGYTF
DNA: TGCGCCAGCAGCCCCGGACAGGGTAATTTACGTGACTATGGCTACACCTTC

J: TRBJ2-7
V: TRBV9
D: NA
size: NA
CDR3: CASSVEDSPSYEQYF
DNA: TGTGCCAGCAGCGTAGAAGACAGTCCCTCCTACGAGCAGTACTTC

J: TRBJ1-1
V: TRBV3-1/TRBV3-2
D: NA
size: NA
CDR3: CASSQDRRATEAFF
DNA: TGTGCCAGCAGCCAAGATCGCAGGGCCACTGAAGCTTTCTTT

J: TRBJ1-4
V: TRBV6-1
D: TRBD1
size: NA
CDR3: CASSERTGGDEKLFF
DNA: TGTGCCAGCAGTGAACGGACAGGGGGCGATGAAAAACTGTTTTTT

J: TRBJ1-2
V: TRBV27
D: NA
size: NA
CDR3: CASSPLGQGNYGYTF
DNA: TGTGCCAGCAGTCCCCTCGGGCAGGGTAACTATGGCTACACCTTC

J: TRBJ1-1
V: TRBV29-1
D: NA
size: NA
CDR3: CSVRTDMNTEAFF
DNA: TGCAGCGTCCGGACAGATATGAACACTGAAGCTTTCTTT

J: TRBJ1-2
V: TRBV10-3
D: TRBD1
size: NA
CDR3: CAISENRGLDGYTF
DNA: TGTGCCATCAGTGAGAACAGGGGGCTTGATGGCTACACCTTC

J: TRBJ1-5
V: TRBV6-5
D: TRBD1
size: once
CDR3: CASSSRDRGSSQPQHF
DNA: TGTGCCAGCAGTTCCCGGGACAGGGGGAGCAGTCAGCCCCAGCATTTT

J: TRBJ1-2
V: TRBV15
D: NA
size: NA
CDR3: CATSRAPGGFTPNGYTF
DNA: TGTGCCACCAGCAGGGCACCAGGCGGGTTCACCCCTAATGGCTACACCTTC

J: TRBJ1-2
V: TRBV7-3
D: TRBD1
size: once
CDR3: CASSLDREDYGYTF
DNA: TGTGCCAGCAGCTTAGACAGGGAAGACTATGGCTACACCTTC

J: TRBJ1-2
V: TRBV7-6
D: NA
size: once
CDR3: CASSPLWQGKYNYGYTF
DNA: TGTGCCAGCAGCCCCCTCTGGCAGGGGAAGTACAACTATGGCTACACCTTC